The clone carrying this T cell receptor beta chain was seen only once. Its target is not known. The CDR3 length is 13 residues. CDR1 is LNHDA, CDR2 SQIVND, per germline (reference sequence). Trimming pared 1 base from V and 3 bases from J, leaving 4 bases between. The data derive from a study of cytomegalovirus exposure and HLA in healthy donors. Findings and limits, study-wide: TCR beta sequences numbering 15,000 to 20,000 were associated with HLA alleles at 0.05 false discovery rate in a later analysis.

A multiplex PCR was run with 60 Vbeta primers and 13 Jbeta primers. TCRdb's copy holds only in-frame clones and misses some; the assay was immunoSEQ multiplex PCR. The data hold about 170,000 clones, with 70% to 90% observed a single time. The origin of this receptor is a man younger than 40 in good health and CMV-seropositive. Specimen: PBMCs. The chain is built from TRBV19 and TRBJ1-5; D not resolved. DNA of the CDR3: TGTGCCAGTAGTATAGGGGCCAATCAGCCCCAGCATTTT. Residues: CASSIGANQPQHF.